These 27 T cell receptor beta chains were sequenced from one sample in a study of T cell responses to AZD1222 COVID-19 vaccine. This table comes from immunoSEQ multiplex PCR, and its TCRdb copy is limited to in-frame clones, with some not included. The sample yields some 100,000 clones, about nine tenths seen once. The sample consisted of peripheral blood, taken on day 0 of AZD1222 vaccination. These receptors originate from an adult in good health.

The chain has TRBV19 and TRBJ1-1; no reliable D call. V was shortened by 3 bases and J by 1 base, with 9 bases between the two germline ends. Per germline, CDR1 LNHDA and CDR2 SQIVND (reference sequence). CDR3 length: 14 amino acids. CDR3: CASSIAHSNTEAFF. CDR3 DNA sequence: TGTGCCAGTAGTATCGCTCACTCGAACACTGAAGCTTTCTTT.

In nucleotides, the CDR3 is TGTGCCAGCATCACCGCCCCGACAGGAATGGGCAATCAGCCCCAGCATTTT. Amino acids: CASITAPTGMGNQPQHF. The V gene is TRBV28, the J gene TRBJ1-5; a weak D match, TRBD1 (6 bases). The CDR3 consists of 17 residues. The germline V gene has CDR1 MDHEN and CDR2 SYDVKM. Trimming stripped 7 bases from V and 2 bases from J, with 21 bases between.

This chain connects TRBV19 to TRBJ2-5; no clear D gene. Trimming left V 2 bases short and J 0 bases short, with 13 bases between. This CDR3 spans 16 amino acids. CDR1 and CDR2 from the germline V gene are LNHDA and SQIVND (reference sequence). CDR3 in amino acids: CASSISSRGNQETQYF. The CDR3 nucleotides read TGTGCCAGTAGTATAAGCTCTCGTGGCAACCAAGAGACCCAGTACTTC.

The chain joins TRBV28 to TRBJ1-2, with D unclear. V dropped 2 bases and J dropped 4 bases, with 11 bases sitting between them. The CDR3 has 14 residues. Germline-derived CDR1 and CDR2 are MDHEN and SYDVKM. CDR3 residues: CASSLDAAIYGYTF. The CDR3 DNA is TGTGCCAGCAGTTTAGATGCAGCAATCTATGGCTACACCTTC.

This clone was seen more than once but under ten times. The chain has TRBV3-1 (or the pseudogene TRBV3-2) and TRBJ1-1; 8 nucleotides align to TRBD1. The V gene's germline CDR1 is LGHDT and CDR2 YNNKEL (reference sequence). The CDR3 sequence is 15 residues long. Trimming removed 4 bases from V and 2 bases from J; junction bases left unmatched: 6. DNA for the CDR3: TGTGCCAGCAGCCGCGTCGACAGGGGAAACACTGAAGCTTTCTTT. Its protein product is CASSRVDRGNTEAFF.

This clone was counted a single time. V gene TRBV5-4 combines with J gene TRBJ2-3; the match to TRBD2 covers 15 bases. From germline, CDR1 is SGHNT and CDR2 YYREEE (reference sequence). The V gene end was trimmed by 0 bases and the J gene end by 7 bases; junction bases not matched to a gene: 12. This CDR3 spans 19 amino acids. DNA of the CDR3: TGTGCCAGCAGCTTGGACGGTGACGATGGGACTAGCGGGGGGTATACGCAGTATTTT. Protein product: CASSLDGDDGTSGGYTQYF.

CDR3: CASSSDRGGGQPQHF. The CDR3, as DNA: TGTGCCAGCAGCTCCGACAGGGGAGGAGGTCAGCCCCAGCATTTT. The chain carries TRBV11-2 and TRBJ1-5; 8 bases line up with TRBD1. CDR1 and CDR2 (germline): SGHAT, FQNNGV. This CDR3 is built from 15 residues. J gave up 6 bases and V 4 bases, and 8 bases lay outside the gene matches. Complete variable domain (other parts from reference TRBV11-2 and TRBJ1-5): EAGVAQSPRYKIIEKRQSVAFWCNPISGHATLYWYQQILGQGPKLLIQFQNNGVVDDSQLPKDRFSAERLKGVDSTLKIQPAKLEDSAVYLCASSSDRGGGQPQHFGDGTRLSIL.

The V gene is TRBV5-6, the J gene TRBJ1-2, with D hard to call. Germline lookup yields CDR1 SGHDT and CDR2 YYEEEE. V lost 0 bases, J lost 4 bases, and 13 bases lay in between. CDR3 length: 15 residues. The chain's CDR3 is CASSLGSLVGYGYTF. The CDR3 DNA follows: TGTGCCAGCAGCTTGGGCTCTTTGGTCGGCTATGGCTACACCTTC.

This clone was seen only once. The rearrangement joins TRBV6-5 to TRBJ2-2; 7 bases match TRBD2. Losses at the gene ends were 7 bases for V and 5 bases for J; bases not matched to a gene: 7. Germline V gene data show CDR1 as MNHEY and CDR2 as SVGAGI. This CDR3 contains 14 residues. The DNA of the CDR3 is TGTGCCAGCACCCCGACTAGCATAACCGGGGAGCTGTTTTTT. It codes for CASTPTSITGELFF.

CDR3 region: CSASSLGNQPQHF. In DNA, the CDR3 is TGCAGTGCTAGTTCCTTGGGCAATCAGCCCCAGCATTTT. The chain has TRBV20-1 and TRBJ1-5; no reliable D call. V lost 3 bases and J lost 2, with 8 bases in between. This CDR3 contains 13 residues. Germline assignment: CDR1 DFQATT and CDR2 SNEGSKA (reference sequence).

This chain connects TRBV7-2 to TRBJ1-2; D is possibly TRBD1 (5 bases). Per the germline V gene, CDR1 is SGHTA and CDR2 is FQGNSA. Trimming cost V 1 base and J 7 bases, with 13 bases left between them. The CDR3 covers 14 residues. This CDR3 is CASSLGGGASGYTF. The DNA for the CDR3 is TGTGCCAGCAGCTTAGGGGGAGGGGCGTCTGGCTACACCTTC. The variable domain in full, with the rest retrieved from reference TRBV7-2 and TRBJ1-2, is GAGVSQSPSNKVTEKGKDVELRCDPISGHTALYWYRQSLGQGLEFLIYFQGNSAPDKSGLPSDRFSAERTGGSVSTLTIQRTQQEDSAVYLCASSLGGGASGYTFGSGTRLTVV.

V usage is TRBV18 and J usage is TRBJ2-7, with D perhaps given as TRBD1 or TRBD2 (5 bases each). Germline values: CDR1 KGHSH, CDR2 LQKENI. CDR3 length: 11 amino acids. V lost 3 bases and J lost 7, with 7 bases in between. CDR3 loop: CASSPRGEQYF. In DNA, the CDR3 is TGTGCCAGCTCACCGAGGGGTGAGCAGTACTTC.

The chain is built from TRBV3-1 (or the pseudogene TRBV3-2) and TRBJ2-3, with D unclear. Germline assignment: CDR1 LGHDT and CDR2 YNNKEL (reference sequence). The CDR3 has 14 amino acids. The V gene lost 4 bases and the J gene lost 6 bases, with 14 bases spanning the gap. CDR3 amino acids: CASSPFLGGDTQYF. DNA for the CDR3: TGTGCCAGCAGCCCCTTTTTGGGTGGGGATACGCAGTATTTT.

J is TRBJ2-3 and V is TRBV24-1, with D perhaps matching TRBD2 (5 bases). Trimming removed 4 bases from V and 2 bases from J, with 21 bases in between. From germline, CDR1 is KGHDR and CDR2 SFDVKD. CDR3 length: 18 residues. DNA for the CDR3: TGTGCCACCAGTGACCCCGGGCCGGAGAGCGGTTTCACAGATACGCAGTATTTT. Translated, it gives CATSDPGPESGFTDTQYF.

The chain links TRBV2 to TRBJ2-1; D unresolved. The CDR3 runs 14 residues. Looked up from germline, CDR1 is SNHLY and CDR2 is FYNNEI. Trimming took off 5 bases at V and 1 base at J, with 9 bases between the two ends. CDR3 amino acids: CASSLGSSYNEQFF. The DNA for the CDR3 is TGTGCCAGCAGTCTTGGCAGTTCCTACAATGAGCAGTTCTTC.

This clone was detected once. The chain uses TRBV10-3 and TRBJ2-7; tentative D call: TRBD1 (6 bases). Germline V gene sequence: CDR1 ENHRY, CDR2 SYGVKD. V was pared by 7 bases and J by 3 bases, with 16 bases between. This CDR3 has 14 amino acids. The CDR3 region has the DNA TGTGCCATCAAATCCGGTGCAGGGGACTACGAGCAGTACTTC. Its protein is CAIKSGAGDYEQYF.

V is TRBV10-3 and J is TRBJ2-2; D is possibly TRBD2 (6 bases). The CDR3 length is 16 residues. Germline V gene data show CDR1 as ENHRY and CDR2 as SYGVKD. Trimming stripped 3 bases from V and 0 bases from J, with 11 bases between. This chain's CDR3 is CAISDSTGANTGELFF. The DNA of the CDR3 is TGTGCCATCAGTGATAGTACGGGGGCGAACACCGGGGAGCTGTTTTTT.

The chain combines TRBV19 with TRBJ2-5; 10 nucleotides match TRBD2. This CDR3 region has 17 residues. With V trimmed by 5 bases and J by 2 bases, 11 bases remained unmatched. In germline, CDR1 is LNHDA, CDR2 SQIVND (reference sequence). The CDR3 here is CASSPMGSAGGQETQYF. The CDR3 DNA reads TGTGCCAGTAGTCCGATGGGGTCAGCGGGGGGGCAAGAGACCCAGTACTTC.

CDR3 region: CASSGHLTSGGEQFF. CDR3 nucleotide sequence: TGTGCCAGCAGTGGCCACCTAACTAGCGGGGGGGAGCAGTTCTTC. The chain combines TRBV2 with TRBJ2-1, with 12 bases matching TRBD2. Germline assignment: CDR1 SNHLY and CDR2 FYNNEI. V lost 4 bases to trimming and J lost 10 bases; unmatched junction nucleotides: 8. The CDR3 length is 15 residues.

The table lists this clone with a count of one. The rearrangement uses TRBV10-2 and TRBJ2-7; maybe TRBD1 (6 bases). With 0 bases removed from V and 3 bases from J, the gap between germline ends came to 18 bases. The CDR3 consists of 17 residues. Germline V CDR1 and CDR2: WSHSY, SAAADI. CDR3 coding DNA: TGCGCCAGCAGTGAGTCGACTCGTAGGGCAGGGGTCTACGAGCAGTACTTC. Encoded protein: CASSESTRRAGVYEQYF.

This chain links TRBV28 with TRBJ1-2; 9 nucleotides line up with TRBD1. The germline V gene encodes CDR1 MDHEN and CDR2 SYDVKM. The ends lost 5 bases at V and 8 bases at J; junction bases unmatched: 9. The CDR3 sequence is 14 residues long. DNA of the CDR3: TGTGCCAGCAGTCAACTTCCGGGACAGGGAGGCTACACCTTC. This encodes CASSQLPGQGGYTF.

CDR3 DNA: TGTGCCAGCAGCCCCGGGACACACACTGAAGCTTTCTTT. Its protein is CASSPGTHTEAFF. The V call is TRBV2, the J call TRBJ1-1; D may be TRBD1 (6 bases). Trimming took off 6 bases at V and 3 bases at J, with 11 bases between the two ends. The CDR3 is 13 amino acids. From germline, CDR1 is SNHLY and CDR2 FYNNEI.

CDR3 amino acids: CAWSDAAGYSPLHF. The CDR3 DNA reads as TGTGCCTGGAGTGACGCGGCGGGGTATTCACCCCTCCACTTT. This chain joins TRBV30 and TRBJ1-6; D remains unclear. CDR3 length: 14 residues. Trimming removed 1 base at V and 8 bases at J, with 12 bases between. Germline loops: CDR1 GTSNPN, CDR2 SVGIG (reference sequence). Combining the CDR3 with reference TRBV30 and TRBJ1-6 gives the whole variable domain SQTIHQWPATLVQPVGSPLSLECTVEGTSNPNLYWYRQAAGRGLQLLFYSVGIGQISSEVPQNLSASRPQDRQFILSSKKLLLSDSGFYLCAWSDAAGYSPLHFGNGTRLTVT.

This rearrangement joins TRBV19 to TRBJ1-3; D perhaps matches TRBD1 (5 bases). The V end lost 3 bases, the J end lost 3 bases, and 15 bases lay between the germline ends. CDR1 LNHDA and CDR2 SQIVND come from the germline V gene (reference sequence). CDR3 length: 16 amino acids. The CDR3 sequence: CASSIPRGGDGNTIYF. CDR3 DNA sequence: TGTGCCAGTAGTATTCCCCGGGGGGGTGATGGAAACACCATATATTTT.

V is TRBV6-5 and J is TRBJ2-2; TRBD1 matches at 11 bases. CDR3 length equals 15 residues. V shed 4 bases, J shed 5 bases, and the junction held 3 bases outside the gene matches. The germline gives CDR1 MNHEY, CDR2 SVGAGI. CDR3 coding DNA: TGTGCCAGCAGTTTCGGACAGGGGGCTACCGGGGAGCTGTTTTTT. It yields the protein CASSFGQGATGELFF.

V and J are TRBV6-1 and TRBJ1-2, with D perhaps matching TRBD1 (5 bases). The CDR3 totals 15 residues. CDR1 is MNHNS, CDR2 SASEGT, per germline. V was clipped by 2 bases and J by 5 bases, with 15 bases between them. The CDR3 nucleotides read TGTGCCAGCAGTGAACCCCAGGGAGCGAAATATGGCTACACCTTC. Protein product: CASSEPQGAKYGYTF.

This CDR3 reads CASSPTGGNEQFF. The CDR3 bases are TGTGCCAGCAGTCCCACGGGTGGTAATGAGCAGTTCTTC. The V and J genes are TRBV27 and TRBJ2-1; D call uncertain. The CDR3 is made up of 13 amino acids. CDR1 MNHEY and CDR2 SMNVEV come from the germline V gene (reference sequence). Deletions cut 5 bases from V and 7 bases from J, with 12 bases between.